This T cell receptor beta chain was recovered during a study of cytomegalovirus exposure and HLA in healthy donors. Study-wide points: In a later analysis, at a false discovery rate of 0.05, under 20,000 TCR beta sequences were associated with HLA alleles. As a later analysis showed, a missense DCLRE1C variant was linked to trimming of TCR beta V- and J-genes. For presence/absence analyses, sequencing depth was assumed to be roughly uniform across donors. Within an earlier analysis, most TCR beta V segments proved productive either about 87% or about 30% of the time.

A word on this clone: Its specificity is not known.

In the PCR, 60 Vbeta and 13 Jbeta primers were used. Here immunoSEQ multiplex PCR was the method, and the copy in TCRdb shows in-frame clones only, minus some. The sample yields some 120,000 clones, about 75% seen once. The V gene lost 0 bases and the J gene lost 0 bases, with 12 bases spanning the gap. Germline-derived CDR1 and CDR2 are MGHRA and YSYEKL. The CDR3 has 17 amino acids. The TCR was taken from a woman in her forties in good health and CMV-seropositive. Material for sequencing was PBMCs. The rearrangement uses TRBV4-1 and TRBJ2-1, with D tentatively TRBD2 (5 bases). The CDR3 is CASSQDRGFSSYNEQFF. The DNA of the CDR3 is TGCGCCAGCAGCCAAGATAGAGGGTTTAGCTCCTACAATGAGCAGTTCTTC.